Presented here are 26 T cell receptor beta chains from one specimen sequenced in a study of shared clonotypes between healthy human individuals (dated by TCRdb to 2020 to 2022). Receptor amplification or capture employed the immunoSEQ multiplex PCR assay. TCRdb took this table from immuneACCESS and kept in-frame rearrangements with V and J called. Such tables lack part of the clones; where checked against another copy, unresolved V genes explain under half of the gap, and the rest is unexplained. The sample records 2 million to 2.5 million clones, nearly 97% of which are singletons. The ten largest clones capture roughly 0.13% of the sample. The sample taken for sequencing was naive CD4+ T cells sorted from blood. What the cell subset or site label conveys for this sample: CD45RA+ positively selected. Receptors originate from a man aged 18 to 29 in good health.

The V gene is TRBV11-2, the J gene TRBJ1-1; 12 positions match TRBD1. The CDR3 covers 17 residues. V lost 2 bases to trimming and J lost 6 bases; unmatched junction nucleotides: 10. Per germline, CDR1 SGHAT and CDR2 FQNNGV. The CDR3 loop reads CASSLRVGTGGEPEAFF. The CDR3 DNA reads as TGTGCCAGCAGCTTAAGAGTAGGGACAGGGGGCGAACCTGAAGCTTTCTTT.

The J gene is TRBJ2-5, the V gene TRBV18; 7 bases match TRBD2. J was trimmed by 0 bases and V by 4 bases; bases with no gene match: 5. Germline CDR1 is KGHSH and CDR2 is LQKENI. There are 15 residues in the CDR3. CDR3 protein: CASSQSGLNQETQYF. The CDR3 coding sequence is TGTGCCAGCTCACAATCGGGACTAAACCAAGAGACCCAGTACTTC. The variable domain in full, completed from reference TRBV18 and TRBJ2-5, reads NAGVMQNPRHLVRRRGQEARLRCSPMKGHSHVYWYRQLPEEGLKFMVYLQKENIIDESGMPKERFSAEFPKEGPSILRIQQVVRGDSAAYFCASSQSGLNQETQYFGPGTRLLVL.

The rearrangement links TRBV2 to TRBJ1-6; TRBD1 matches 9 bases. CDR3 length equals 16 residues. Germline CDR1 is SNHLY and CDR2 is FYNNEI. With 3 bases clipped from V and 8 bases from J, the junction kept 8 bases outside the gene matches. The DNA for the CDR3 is TGTGCCAGCAGTGATAGTAGGGGACAGGGTCATTCACCCCTCCACTTT. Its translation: CASSDSRGQGHSPLHF.

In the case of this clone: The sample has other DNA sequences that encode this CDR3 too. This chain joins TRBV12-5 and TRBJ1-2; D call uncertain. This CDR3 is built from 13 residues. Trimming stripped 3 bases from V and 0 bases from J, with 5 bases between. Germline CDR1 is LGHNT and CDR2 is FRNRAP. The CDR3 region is CASGFGPNYGYTF. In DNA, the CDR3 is TGTGCTAGTGGTTTCGGGCCTAACTATGGCTACACCTTC.

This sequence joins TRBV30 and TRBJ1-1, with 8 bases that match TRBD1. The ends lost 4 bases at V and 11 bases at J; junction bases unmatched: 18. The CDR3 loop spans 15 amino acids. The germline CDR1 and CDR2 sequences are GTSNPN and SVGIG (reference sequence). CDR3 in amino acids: CAWTNRRAGGSPAFF. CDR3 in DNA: TGTGCCTGGACTAACAGGAGGGCAGGGGGCTCCCCTGCTTTCTTT. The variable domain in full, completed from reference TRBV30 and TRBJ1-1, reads SQTIHQWPATLVQPVGSPLSLECTVEGTSNPNLYWYRQAAGRGLQLLFYSVGIGQISSEVPQNLSASRPQDRQFILSSKKLLLSDSGFYLCAWTNRRAGGSPAFFGQGTRLTVV.

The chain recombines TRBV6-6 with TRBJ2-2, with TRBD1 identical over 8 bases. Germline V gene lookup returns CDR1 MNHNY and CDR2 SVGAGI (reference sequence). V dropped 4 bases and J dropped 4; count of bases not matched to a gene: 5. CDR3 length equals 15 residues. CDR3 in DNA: TGTGCCAGCAGTTGGCAGGGGGCCGGCACCGGGGAGCTGTTTTTT. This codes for CASSWQGAGTGELFF.

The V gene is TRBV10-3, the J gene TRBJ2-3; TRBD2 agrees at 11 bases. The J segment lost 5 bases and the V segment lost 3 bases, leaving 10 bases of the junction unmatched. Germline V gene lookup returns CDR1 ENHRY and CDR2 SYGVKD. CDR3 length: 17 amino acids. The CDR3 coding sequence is TGTGCCATCAGTGACCAGAATAGCGGGAGGGCCCAAGATACGCAGTATTTT. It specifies CAISDQNSGRAQDTQYF.

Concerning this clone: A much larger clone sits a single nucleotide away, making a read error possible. In DNA, the CDR3 is TGCGCCAGCAGCTTCGACAGGAACACTGAAGCTTTCTTT. The encoded protein is CASSFDRNTEAFF. This rearrangement joins TRBV4-1 to TRBJ1-1, with D possibly being TRBD1 (5 bases). Per the germline V gene, CDR1 is MGHRA and CDR2 is YSYEKL. The CDR3 is 13 amino acids. Trimming took 5 bases from V and 1 from J, leaving 8 bases between them.

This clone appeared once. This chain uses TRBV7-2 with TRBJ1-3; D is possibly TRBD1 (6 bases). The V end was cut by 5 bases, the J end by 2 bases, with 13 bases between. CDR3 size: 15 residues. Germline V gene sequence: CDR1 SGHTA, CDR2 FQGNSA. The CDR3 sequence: CASSLGAPAGNTIYF. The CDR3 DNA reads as TGTGCCAGCAGCCTGGGGGCGCCGGCTGGAAACACCATATATTTT.

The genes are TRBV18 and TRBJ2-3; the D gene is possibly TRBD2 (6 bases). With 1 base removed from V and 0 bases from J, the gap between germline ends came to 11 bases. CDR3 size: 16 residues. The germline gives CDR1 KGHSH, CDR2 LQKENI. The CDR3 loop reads CASSPQWTTSTDTQYF. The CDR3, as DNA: TGTGCCAGCTCACCACAGTGGACTACAAGCACAGATACGCAGTATTTT.

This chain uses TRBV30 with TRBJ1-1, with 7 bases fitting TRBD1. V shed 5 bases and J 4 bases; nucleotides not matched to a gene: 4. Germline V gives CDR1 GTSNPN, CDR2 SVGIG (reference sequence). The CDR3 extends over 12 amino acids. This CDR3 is CAWQPGGTEAFF. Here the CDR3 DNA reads TGTGCCTGGCAACCAGGGGGCACTGAAGCTTTCTTT.

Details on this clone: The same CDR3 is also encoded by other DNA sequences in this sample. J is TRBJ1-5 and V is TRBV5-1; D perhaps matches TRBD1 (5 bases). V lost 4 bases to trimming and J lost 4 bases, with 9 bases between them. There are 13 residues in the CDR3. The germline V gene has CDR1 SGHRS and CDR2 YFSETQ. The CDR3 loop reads CASSRTGNQPQHF. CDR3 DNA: TGCGCCAGCAGCCGAACAGGTAATCAGCCCCAGCATTTT.

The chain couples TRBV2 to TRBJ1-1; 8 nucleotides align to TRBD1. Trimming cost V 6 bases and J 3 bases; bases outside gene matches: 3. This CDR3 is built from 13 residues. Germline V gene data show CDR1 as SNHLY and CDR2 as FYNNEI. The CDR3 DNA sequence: TGTGCCAGCAGCTCGGACAGGGACACTGAAGCTTTCTTT. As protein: CASSSDRDTEAFF.

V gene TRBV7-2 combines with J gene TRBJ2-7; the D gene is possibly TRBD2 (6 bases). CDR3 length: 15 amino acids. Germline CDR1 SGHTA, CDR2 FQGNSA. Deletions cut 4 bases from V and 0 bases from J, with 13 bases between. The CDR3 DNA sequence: TGTGCCAGCAGCTCACTAGCTGTAAGCTCCTACGAGCAGTACTTC. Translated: CASSSLAVSSYEQYF.

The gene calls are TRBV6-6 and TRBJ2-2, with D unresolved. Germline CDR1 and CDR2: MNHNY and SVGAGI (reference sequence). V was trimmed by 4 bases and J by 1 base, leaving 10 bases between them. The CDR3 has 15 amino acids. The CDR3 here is CASSSRLLNTGELFF. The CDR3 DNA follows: TGTGCCAGCAGTTCGAGGCTATTGAACACCGGGGAGCTGTTTTTT.

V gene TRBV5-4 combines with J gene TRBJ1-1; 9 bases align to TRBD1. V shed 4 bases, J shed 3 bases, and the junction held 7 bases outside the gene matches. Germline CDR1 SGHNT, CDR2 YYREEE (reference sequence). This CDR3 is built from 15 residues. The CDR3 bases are TGTGCCAGCAGCCGACAGGACAGGGGAGACACTGAAGCTTTCTTT. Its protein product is CASSRQDRGDTEAFF.

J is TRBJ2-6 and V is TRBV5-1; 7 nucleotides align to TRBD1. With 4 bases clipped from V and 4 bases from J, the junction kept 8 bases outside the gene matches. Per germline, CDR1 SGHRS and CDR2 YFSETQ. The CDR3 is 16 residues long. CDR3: CASSAITGAGANVLTF. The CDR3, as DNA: TGCGCCAGCAGCGCAATTACAGGGGCCGGGGCCAACGTCCTGACTTTC.

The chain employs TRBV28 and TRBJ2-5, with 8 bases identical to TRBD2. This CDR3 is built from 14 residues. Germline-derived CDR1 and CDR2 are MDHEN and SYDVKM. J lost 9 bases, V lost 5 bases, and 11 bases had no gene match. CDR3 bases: TGTGCCAGCAGTACAAGGACTAGCTCTGGTTCCCAGTACTTC. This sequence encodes CASSTRTSSGSQYF.

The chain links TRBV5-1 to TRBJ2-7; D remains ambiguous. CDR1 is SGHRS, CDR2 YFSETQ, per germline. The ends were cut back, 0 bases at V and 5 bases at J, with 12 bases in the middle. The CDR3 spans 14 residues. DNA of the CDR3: TGCGCCAGCAGCTTGGCTTATAGCTTCCACGAGCAGTACTTC. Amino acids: CASSLAYSFHEQYF.

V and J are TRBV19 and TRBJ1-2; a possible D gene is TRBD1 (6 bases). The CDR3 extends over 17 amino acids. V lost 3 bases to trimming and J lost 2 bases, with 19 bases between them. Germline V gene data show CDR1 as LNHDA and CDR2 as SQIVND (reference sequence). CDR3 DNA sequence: TGTGCCAGTAGTATGTCGGGGGGCCAAAGGAACAACTATGGCTACACCTTC. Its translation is CASSMSGGQRNNYGYTF.

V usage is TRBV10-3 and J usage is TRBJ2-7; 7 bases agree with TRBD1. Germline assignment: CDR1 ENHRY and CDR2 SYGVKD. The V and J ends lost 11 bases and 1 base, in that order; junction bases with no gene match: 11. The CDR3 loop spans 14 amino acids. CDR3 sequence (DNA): TGTGCCTCTCAGGTTGGGACAGCTTCCTACGAGCAGTACTTC. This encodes CASQVGTASYEQYF.

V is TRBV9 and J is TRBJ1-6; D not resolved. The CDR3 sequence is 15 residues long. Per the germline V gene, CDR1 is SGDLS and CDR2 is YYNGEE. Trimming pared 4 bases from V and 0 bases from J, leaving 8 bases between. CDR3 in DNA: TGTGCCAGCAGCCCAGAGAGCTCCTATAATTCACCCCTCCACTTT. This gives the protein CASSPESSYNSPLHF.

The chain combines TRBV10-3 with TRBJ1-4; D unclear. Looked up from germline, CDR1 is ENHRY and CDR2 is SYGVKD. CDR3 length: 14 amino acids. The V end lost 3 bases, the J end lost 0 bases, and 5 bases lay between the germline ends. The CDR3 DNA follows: TGTGCCATCAGTGACAGCCCAACTAATGAAAAACTGTTTTTT. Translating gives CAISDSPTNEKLFF.

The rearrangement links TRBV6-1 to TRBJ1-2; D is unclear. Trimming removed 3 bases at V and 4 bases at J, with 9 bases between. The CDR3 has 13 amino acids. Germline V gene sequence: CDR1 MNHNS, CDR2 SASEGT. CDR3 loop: CASSEQDLYGYTF. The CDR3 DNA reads TGTGCCAGCAGTGAGCAGGACCTCTATGGCTACACCTTC.

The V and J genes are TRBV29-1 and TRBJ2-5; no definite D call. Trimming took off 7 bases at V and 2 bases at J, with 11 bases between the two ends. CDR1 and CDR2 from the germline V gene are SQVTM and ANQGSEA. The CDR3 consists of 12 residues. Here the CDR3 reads CSERKGQETQYF. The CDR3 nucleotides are TGCAGCGAACGTAAGGGACAAGAGACCCAGTACTTC.

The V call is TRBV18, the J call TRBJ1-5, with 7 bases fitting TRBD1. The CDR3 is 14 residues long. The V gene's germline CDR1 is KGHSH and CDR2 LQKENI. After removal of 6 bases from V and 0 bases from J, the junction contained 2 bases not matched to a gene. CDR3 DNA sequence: TGTGCCAGCTCCGGACAGGATAGCAATCAGCCCCAGCATTTT. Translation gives CASSGQDSNQPQHF.